This T cell receptor (beta chain) appears in the sequencing data of a study of blood T cell repertoires in COVID-19. Looking at the study overall: Sample material is recorded as cDNA or gDNA derived from T cells, B-cell-depleted T cells, or PBMCs.

CDR3 length: 13 residues. Trimming shortened V by 1 base and J by 5 bases, and 8 bases separated the two germline ends. Germline lookup yields CDR1 SEHNR and CDR2 FQNEAQ (reference sequence). In the study's own analysis: Reference gene primer amplification in the assay estimated nucleated cell counts. The assay was immunoSEQ multiplex PCR, and TCRdb's table has in-frame clones only and misses some. The V and J calls and clone size come from that table; D and trimming were worked out from the DNA. Of about 25,000 clones listed, approximately 88% were seen once; the top ten hold roughly 28%. This TCR derives from a man aged 65 to 85 with COVID-19, enrolled during active disease. The chain is built from TRBV7-9 and TRBJ1-1; D is possibly TRBD1 (6 bases). The sample was peripheral blood. DNA for the CDR3: TGTGCCAGCAGCTTAGAGGGGGGGACTGAAGCTTTCTTT. Translated, it gives CASSLEGGTEAFF.